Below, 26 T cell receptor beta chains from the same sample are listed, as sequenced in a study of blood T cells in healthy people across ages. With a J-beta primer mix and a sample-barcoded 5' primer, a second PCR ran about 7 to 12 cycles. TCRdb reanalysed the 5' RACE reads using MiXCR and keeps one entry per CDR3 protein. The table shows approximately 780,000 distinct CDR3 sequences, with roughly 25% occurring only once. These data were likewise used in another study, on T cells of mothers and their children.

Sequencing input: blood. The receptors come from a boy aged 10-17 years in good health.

CDR3 sequence: CASSLWRDTHNYEQYF. The CDR3 coding sequence is TGTGCCAGCAGCCTATGGCGGGACACACATAACTACGAGCAGTACTTC. This chain joins TRBV28 and TRBJ2-5; D tentatively fits TRBD1 or TRBD2 (6 bases each). Near its end, the DNA agrees better with TRBJ2-7, so the J call may be wrong. The CDR3 runs to 16 residues. The germline V gene encodes CDR1 MDHEN and CDR2 SYDVKM.

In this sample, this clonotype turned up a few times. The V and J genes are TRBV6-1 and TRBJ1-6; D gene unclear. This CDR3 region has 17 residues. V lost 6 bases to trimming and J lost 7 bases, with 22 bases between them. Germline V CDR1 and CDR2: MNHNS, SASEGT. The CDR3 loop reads CASSPLPLQDGNSPLHF. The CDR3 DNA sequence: TGTGCCAGCAGCCCACTCCCGTTGCAGGATGGGAATTCACCCCTCCACTTT.

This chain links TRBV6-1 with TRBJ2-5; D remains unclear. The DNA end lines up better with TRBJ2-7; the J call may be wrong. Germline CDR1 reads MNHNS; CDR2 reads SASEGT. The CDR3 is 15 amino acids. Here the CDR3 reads CASTLSSPKGYEQYF. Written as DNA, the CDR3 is TGTGCCAGCACCCTGAGCAGCCCGAAGGGCTACGAGCAGTACTTC.

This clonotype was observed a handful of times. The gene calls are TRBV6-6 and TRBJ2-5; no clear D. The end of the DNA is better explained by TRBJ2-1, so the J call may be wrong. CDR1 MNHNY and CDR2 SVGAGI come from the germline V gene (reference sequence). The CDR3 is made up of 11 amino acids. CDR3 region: CASSYSHEQFF. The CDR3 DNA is TGTGCCAGCAGTTACAGCCATGAGCAGTTCTTC.

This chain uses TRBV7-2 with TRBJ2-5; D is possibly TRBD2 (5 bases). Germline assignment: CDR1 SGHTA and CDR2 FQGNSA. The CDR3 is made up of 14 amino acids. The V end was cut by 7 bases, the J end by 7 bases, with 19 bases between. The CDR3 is CASTPAGSGGTQYF. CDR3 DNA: TGTGCCAGCACCCCGGCGGGCTCAGGTGGGACCCAGTACTTC.

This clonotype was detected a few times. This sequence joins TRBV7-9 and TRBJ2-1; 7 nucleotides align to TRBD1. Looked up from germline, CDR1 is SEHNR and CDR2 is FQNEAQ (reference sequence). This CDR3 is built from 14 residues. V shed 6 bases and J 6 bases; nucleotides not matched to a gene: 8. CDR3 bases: TGTGCCAGCAGGGAAGGACAGGAAAGCAATGAGCAGTTCTTC. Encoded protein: CASREGQESNEQFF.

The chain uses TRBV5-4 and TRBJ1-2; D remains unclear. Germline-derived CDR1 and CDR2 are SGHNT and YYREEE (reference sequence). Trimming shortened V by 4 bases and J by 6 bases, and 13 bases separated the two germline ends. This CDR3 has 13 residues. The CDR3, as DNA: TGTGCCAGCAGCCCGCTCGCTAGGCATGGCTACACCTTC. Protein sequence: CASSPLARHGYTF.

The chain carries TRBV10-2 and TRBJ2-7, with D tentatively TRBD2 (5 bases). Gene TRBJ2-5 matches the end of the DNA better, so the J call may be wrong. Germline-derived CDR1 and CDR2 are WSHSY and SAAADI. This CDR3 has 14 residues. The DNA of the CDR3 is TGCGCCAGCAGTGCTGTGGAGGAAGGGGAGACCCAGTACTTC. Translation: CASSAVEEGETQYF.

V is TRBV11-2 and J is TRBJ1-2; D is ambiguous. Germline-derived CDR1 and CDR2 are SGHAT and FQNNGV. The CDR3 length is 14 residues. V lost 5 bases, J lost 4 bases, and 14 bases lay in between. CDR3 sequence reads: CASSPDPAVYGYTF. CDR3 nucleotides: TGTGCCAGCAGCCCAGACCCGGCGGTCTATGGCTACACCTTC.

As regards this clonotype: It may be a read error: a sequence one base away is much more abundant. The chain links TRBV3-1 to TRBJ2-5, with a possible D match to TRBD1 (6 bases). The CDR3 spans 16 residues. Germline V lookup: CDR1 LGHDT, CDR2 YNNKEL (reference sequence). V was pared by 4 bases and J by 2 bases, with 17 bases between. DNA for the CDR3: TGTGCCAGCAGCCCCGTCTACAGGGTGAGACAAGAGACCCAGTACTTC. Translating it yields CASSPVYRVRQETQYF.

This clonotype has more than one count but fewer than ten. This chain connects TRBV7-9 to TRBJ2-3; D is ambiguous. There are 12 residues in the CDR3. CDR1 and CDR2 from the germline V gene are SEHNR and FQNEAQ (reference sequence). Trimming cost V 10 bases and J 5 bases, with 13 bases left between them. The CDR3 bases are TGTGCCACCTCCCTTTCAGGAGATACGCAGTATTTT. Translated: CATSLSGDTQYF. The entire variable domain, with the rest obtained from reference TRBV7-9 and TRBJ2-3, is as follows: DTGVSQNPRHKITKRGQNVTFRCDPISEHNRLYWYRQTLGQGPEFLTYFQNEAQLEKSRLLSDRFSAERPKGSFSTLEIQRTEQGDSAMYLCATSLSGDTQYFGPGTRLTVL.

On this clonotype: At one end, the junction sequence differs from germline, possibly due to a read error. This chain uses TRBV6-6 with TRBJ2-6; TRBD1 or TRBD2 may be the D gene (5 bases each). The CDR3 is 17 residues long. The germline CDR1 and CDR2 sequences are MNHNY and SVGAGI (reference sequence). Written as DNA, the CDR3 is TGTGCCGGCAGTTCCGGGGCCACTAACTCTGGGGCCAACGTCCTGACTTTC. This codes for CAGSSGATNSGANVLTF.

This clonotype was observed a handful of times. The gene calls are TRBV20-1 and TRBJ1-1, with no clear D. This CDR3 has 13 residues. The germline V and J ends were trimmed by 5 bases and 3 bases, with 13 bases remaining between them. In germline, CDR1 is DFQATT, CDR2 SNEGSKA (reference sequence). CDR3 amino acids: CSAPGTTHTEAFF. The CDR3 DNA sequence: TGCAGTGCTCCGGGCACCACACACACTGAAGCTTTCTTT.

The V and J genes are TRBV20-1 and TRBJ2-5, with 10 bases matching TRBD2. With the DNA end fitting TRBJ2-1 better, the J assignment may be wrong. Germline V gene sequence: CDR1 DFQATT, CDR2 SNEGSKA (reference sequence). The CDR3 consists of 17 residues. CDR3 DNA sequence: TGCAGTGCTAGAGATCCCCGGACTAGCGGCATCGCAAGGGAGCAGTTCTTC. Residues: CSARDPRTSGIAREQFF.

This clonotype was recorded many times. The CDR3 bases are TGTGCCAGCAGTTTCCTAGCGGTGAGCGGGCAGACCCAGTACTTC. Its protein product is CASSFLAVSGQTQYF. The chain carries TRBV12-3 or TRBV12-4 and TRBJ2-5; TRBD2 matches at 7 bases. The CDR3 has 15 amino acids. Trimming took 3 bases from V and 6 from J; bases not matched to a gene: 10.

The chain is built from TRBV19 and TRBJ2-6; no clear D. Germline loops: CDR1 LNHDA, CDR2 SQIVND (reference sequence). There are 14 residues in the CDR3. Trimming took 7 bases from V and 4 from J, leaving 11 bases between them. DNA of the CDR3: TGTGCCAGTACCATCGGTGGGGGGGCCAACGTCCTGACTTTC. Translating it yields CASTIGGGANVLTF.

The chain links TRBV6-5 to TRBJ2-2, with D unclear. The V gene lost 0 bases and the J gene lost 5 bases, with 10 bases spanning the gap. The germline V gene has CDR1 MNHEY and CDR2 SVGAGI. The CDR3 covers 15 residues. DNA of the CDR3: TGTGCCAGCAGTTACTCTGGAACGGCGACCGGGGAGCTGTTTTTT. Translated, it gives CASSYSGTATGELFF.

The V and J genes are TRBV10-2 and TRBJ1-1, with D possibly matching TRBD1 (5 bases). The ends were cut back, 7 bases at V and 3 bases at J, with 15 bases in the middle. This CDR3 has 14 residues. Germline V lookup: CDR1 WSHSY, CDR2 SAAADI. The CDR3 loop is CASNQGFTYTEAFF. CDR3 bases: TGCGCCAGCAATCAGGGATTTACGTACACTGAAGCTTTCTTT.

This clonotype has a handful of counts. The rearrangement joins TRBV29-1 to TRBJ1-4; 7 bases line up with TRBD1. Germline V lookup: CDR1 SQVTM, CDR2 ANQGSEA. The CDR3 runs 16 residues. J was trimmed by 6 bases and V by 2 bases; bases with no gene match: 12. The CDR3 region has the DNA TGCAGCGTTGAATTAGCCCGCCGGGACAGTGATGAAAAACTGTTTTTT. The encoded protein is CSVELARRDSDEKLFF.

For the CDR3, the DNA is TGCAGTGCTAGCAGGGGGAATGAGCAGTTCTTC. Protein sequence: CSASRGNEQFF. The rearrangement links TRBV20-1 to TRBJ2-5; 7 bases map to TRBD1. The DNA matches TRBJ2-1 better at its end, which makes the J call doubtful. Germline V CDR1 and CDR2: DFQATT, SNEGSKA (reference sequence). The CDR3 loop spans 11 amino acids.

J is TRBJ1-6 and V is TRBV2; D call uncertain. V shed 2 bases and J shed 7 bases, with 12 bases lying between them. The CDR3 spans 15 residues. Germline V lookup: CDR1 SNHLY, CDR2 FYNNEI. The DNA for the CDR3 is TGTGCCAGCAGTGAAAGTGGACTCACGAATTCACCCCTCCACTTT. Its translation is CASSESGLTNSPLHF.

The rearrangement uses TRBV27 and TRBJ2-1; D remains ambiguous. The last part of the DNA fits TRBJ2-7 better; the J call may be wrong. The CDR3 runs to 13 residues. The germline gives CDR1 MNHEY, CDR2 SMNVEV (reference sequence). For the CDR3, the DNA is TGTGCCAGCAGTTACGGACGGACCTACGAGCAGTACTTC. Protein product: CASSYGRTYEQYF.

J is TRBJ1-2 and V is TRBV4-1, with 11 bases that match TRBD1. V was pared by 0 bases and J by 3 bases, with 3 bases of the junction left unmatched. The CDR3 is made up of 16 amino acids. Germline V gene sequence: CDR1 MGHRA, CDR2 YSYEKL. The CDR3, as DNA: TGCGCCAGCAGCCAAGATGGGACAGGGGGTTACTATGGCTACACCTTC. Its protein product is CASSQDGTGGYYGYTF.

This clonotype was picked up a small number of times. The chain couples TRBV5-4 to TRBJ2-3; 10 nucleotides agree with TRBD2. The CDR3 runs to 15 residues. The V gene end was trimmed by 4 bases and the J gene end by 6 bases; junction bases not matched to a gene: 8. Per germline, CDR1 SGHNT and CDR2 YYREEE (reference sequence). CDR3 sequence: CASSPSGGARDTQYF. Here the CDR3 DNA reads TGTGCCAGCAGCCCAAGCGGGGGGGCAAGGGATACGCAGTATTTT.

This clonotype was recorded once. The CDR3 DNA reads TGCGCCAGCAGCTCTCCCGGGCAGGGGGCACACGAGCAGTACTTC. This encodes CASSSPGQGAHEQYF. The genes are TRBV4-1 and TRBJ2-7; TRBD1 matches at 8 bases. With 5 bases clipped from V and 5 bases from J, the junction kept 11 bases outside the gene matches. The length of the CDR3 is 15 residues. Germline loops: CDR1 MGHRA, CDR2 YSYEKL.

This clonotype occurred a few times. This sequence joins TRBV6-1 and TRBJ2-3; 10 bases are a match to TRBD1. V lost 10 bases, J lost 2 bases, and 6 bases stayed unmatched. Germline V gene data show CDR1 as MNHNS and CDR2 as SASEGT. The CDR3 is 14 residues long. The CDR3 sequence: CATGQGVSTDTQYF. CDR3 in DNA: TGTGCCACCGGACAGGGGGTATCCACAGATACGCAGTATTTT.